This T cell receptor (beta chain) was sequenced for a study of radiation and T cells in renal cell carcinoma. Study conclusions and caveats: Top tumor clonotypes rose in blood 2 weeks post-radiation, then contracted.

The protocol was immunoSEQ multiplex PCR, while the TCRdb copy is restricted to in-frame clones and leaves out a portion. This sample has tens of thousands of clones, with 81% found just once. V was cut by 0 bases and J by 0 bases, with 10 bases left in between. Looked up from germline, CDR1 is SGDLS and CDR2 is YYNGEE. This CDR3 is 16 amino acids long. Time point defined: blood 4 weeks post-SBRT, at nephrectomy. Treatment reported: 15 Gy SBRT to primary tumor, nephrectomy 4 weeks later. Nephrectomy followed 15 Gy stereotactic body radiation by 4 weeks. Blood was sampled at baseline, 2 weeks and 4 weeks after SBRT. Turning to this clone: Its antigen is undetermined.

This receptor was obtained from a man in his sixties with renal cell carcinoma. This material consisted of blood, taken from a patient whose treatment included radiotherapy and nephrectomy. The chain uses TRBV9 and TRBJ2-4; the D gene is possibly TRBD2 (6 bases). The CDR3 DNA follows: TGTGCCAGCAGCGTAGGGGAGGCACTAGCCAAAAACATTCAGTACTTC. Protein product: CASSVGEALAKNIQYF.